This T cell receptor (beta chain) was captured in a study of tumor and adjacent non-tumor tissue in lung cancer. Comment on this clonotype: What it binds is not known.

General study points: Tumor tissue had significantly higher TCR diversity than normal lung.

The library came from three nested PCR rounds adapted from ARM-PCR protocols. TCRdb reprocessed the multiplex PCR reads with MiXCR, giving one entry per CDR3 protein. The table includes roughly 220,000 distinct CDR3 sequences, 71% detected once. This sample's RNA came from whole unsorted tissue. V shed 6 bases and J shed 4 bases, with 13 bases lying between them. The CDR3 extends over 14 amino acids. What was sequenced was lung tumor tissue. The chain uses TRBV12-3 or TRBV12-4 and TRBJ1-3; D remains ambiguous. The clonotype was recovered from a man in his 60s with non-small cell lung cancer. The CDR3 DNA reads TGTGCCAGCAGCCCGGGATACCAAGGAAACACCATATATTTT. Protein: CASSPGYQGNTIYF.